Each of the 25 T cell receptor beta chains below was sequenced from the same sample in a study of T cells after yellow fever vaccination. MiXCR, applied by TCRdb to the 5' RACE reads, yields one record per CDR3 protein. The data contain some 300,000 distinct CDR3 sequences, approximately 10% of them seen just once; the ten biggest clones take up about 3.7%. This material consisted of CD4+ T cells sorted from PBMCs, taken 5 days after the yellow fever booster vaccination. These receptors were taken from a man aged 18 to 29 who received the YFV17D yellow fever vaccine.

The J gene is TRBJ2-2, the V gene TRBV5-1; 7 bases fit TRBD1. This CDR3 is built from 14 residues. Losses at the gene ends were 2 bases for V and 12 bases for J; bases not matched to a gene: 10. The germline gives CDR1 SGHRS, CDR2 YFSETQ. The CDR3 coding sequence is TGCGCCAGCAGCTTAGGACAGGAGCGAAGCAAGCTGTTTTTT. It is translated as CASSLGQERSKLFF.

This clonotype was observed at least ten times. The chain combines TRBV3-1 with TRBJ2-3; possibly TRBD2 for D (5 bases). CDR1 and CDR2 from the germline V gene are LGHDT and YNNKEL (reference sequence). This CDR3 has 12 amino acids. Trimming pared 8 bases from V and 5 bases from J, leaving 11 bases between. The CDR3 here is CASAGNGDTQYF. The DNA for the CDR3 is TGTGCCAGCGCCGGGAACGGAGATACGCAGTATTTT.

The V call is TRBV6-5, the J call TRBJ2-1; the D gene could be TRBD1 or TRBD2 (5 bases each). The CDR3 covers 15 residues. Trimming left V 4 bases short and J 2 bases short, with 12 bases between. CDR1 and CDR2 from the germline V gene are MNHEY and SVGAGI. The CDR3: CASSSSGTAYNEQFF. DNA of the CDR3: TGTGCCAGCAGTTCCTCCGGGACCGCCTACAATGAGCAGTTCTTC.

The CDR3 DNA follows: TGTGCCAGCAGCTTCGGGGGGGCCTTAGATACGCAGTATTTT. Its translation: CASSFGGALDTQYF. The chain employs TRBV7-9 and TRBJ2-3; 8 bases are shared with TRBD2. There are 14 residues in the CDR3. V lost 3 bases and J lost 5; bases outside the gene matches: 4. From germline, CDR1 is SEHNR and CDR2 FQNEAQ (reference sequence).

This clonotype has ten or more counts. This sequence joins TRBV18 and TRBJ1-1, with a possible D match to TRBD1 (5 bases). The ends were cut back, 1 base at V and 3 bases at J, with 12 bases in the middle. The CDR3 totals 15 residues. Per germline, CDR1 KGHSH and CDR2 LQKENI. CDR3 sequence: CASSPQGEPHTEAFF. In DNA, the CDR3 is TGTGCCAGCTCACCACAAGGGGAACCCCACACTGAAGCTTTCTTT.

This clonotype was picked up a small number of times. The rearrangement links TRBV6-5 to TRBJ2-7; D unresolved. Trimming took off 7 bases at V and 1 base at J, with 11 bases between the two ends. In germline, CDR1 is MNHEY, CDR2 SVGAGI. The CDR3 sequence is 13 residues long. The CDR3 DNA follows: TGTGCCAGCAATCGGGCGGCATCCTACGAGCAGTACTTC. This encodes CASNRAASYEQYF.

V and J are TRBV24-1 and TRBJ1-2; D ambiguous. Per the germline V gene, CDR1 is KGHDR and CDR2 is SFDVKD. V was cut by 5 bases and J by 7 bases, with 16 bases left in between. This CDR3 comprises 14 residues. The CDR3 sequence: CATSGEAEASGYTF. The CDR3 DNA reads as TGTGCCACCAGTGGGGAAGCAGAGGCGAGTGGCTACACCTTC.

A few counts support this clonotype. The CDR3 nucleotides are TGTGCCAGCAGCTTAGCGCCGATGGGGGGGGTGAGTTCACCCCTCCACTTT. Amino acid sequence: CASSLAPMGGVSSPLHF. V and J are TRBV7-2 and TRBJ1-6, with D perhaps TRBD1 (5 bases). The CDR3 length is 17 residues. The germline gives CDR1 SGHTA, CDR2 FQGNSA. V lost 0 bases and J 9 bases, leaving 18 bases between the germline ends.

In this sample, this clonotype turned up a few times. The genes are TRBV5-4 and TRBJ2-7, with D maybe TRBD1 (5 bases). Trimming stripped 2 bases from V and 6 bases from J, with 15 bases between. The CDR3 is made up of 14 amino acids. Germline CDR1 SGHNT, CDR2 YYREEE (reference sequence). The CDR3 DNA reads TGTGCCAGCAGCTTTGGATTAGGGGCCGCCGAGCAGTACTTC. Encoded protein: CASSFGLGAAEQYF.

The CDR3 loop is CASSLRPGPHEQYF. For the CDR3, the DNA is TGCGCCAGCAGCCTGCGGCCAGGCCCTCACGAGCAGTACTTC. This chain joins TRBV4-3 and TRBJ2-7, with D unclear. Between the trimmed V and J ends, which lost 4 bases and 5 bases, there was a span of 15 bases. The CDR3 is made up of 14 amino acids. Germline-derived CDR1 and CDR2 are LGHNA and YSLEER.

This rearrangement joins TRBV18 to TRBJ2-6; 12 bases are a match to TRBD2. The CDR3 length is 18 residues. Trimming cost V 6 bases and J 4 bases; bases outside gene matches: 10. The germline gives CDR1 KGHSH, CDR2 LQKENI. For the CDR3, the DNA is TGTGCCAGCTCGCTCGTCGGACTAGCGGGGTTAGGGGCCAACGTCCTGACTTTC. Protein product: CASSLVGLAGLGANVLTF.

The V gene is TRBV18, the J gene TRBJ2-1; D gene uncertain. V was clipped by 2 bases and J by 12 bases, with 17 bases between them. Germline lookup yields CDR1 KGHSH and CDR2 LQKENI. The CDR3 totals 14 residues. The CDR3 loop reads CASSPGPAPRVQFF. The CDR3 DNA follows: TGTGCCAGCTCACCAGGGCCAGCTCCCCGTGTGCAGTTCTTC.

This clonotype was counted a few times. The chain carries TRBV6-2 or TRBV6-3 and TRBJ2-3; unclear D gene. V shed 2 bases and J shed 1 base, with 10 bases lying between them. CDR1 and CDR2 from the germline V gene are MNHEY and SVGEGT. This CDR3 contains 15 residues. DNA for the CDR3: TGTGCCAGCAGTTACCGGGCAGTCCGCACAGATACGCAGTATTTT. This encodes CASSYRAVRTDTQYF.

This clonotype turned up a few times. The V and J genes are TRBV19 and TRBJ2-7, with D perhaps assigned TRBD1 or TRBD2 (5 bases each). CDR3 size: 14 residues. CDR1 LNHDA and CDR2 SQIVND come from the germline V gene (reference sequence). The V and J ends lost 5 bases and 5 bases respectively, with 16 bases between them. CDR3 in amino acids: CASSRGDGGDEQYF. DNA of the CDR3: TGTGCCAGTAGTCGTGGGGACGGTGGCGACGAGCAGTACTTC.

This clonotype occurred a few times. CDR3 sequence (DNA): TGTGCCAGCAGCCGATACCAGGGCTACGAGCAGTACGTC. Its translation is CASSRYQGYEQYV. This sequence joins TRBV12-3 or TRBV12-4 and TRBJ2-7; possible D gene TRBD1, 5 bases. This CDR3 contains 13 residues. Between the trimmed V and J ends, which lost 6 bases and 3 bases, there was a span of 12 bases.

This chain uses TRBV5-5 with TRBJ1-5; 7 bases map to TRBD1. The germline V gene encodes CDR1 SGHKS and CDR2 YYEKEE (reference sequence). V lost 4 bases to trimming and J lost 3 bases; unmatched junction nucleotides: 1. This CDR3 has 13 amino acids. The CDR3 loop is CASSDRANQPQHF. CDR3 bases: TGTGCCAGCAGCGACAGGGCCAATCAGCCCCAGCATTTT.

This clonotype showed up just once. The chain couples TRBV4-3 to TRBJ2-6; maybe TRBD1 (5 bases). The CDR3 is 17 residues long. The germline gives CDR1 LGHNA, CDR2 YSLEER. Trimming left V 1 base short and J 0 bases short, with 10 bases between. The chain's CDR3 is CASSQVAGISGANVLTF. The CDR3 region has the DNA TGCGCCAGCAGCCAAGTGGCAGGGATCTCTGGGGCCAACGTCCTGACTTTC.

This clonotype was recorded many times. The genes are TRBV19 and TRBJ1-1, with 8 bases aligning to TRBD1. V lost 3 bases to trimming and J lost 3 bases; unmatched junction nucleotides: 3. The CDR3 length is 14 residues. The germline CDR1 and CDR2 sequences are LNHDA and SQIVND (reference sequence). CDR3 coding DNA: TGTGCCAGTAGTATCCAGGGGGCGGACACTGAAGCTTTCTTT. Its protein product is CASSIQGADTEAFF.

This clonotype was picked up a small number of times. V usage is TRBV9 and J usage is TRBJ1-2; D gene unclear. The V and J ends lost 3 bases and 5 bases respectively, with 11 bases between them. This CDR3 has 13 residues. Germline loops: CDR1 SGDLS, CDR2 YYNGEE. CDR3 coding DNA: TGTGCCAGCAGCGCTTCCTATAAATATGGCTACACCTTC. Translated: CASSASYKYGYTF.

The chain links TRBV10-3 to TRBJ2-3; TRBD2 matches 7 bases. V gave up 2 bases and J gave up 11 bases; unmatched junction bases: 16. Germline values: CDR1 ENHRY, CDR2 SYGVKD. This CDR3 comprises 16 residues. Written as DNA, the CDR3 is TGTGCCATCAGTGAGGGCGGGGGTCTCCCGAAGAACGGGCAGTATTTT. Translated: CAISEGGGLPKNGQYF.

The CDR3 DNA reads TGTGCCAGCACCCGCTATAGGGGGTTCGCTGGAAACACCATATATTTT. Protein product: CASTRYRGFAGNTIYF. The rearrangement joins TRBV6-5 to TRBJ1-3; D perhaps matches TRBD1 (6 bases). The CDR3 is 16 amino acids. Germline lookup yields CDR1 MNHEY and CDR2 SVGAGI. V was trimmed by 7 bases and J by 2 bases, leaving 18 bases between them.

CDR3 loop: CASSIIGVGNEKLFF. The CDR3, as DNA: TGCGCCAGCAGCATAATAGGCGTGGGTAATGAAAAACTGTTTTTT. This chain links TRBV5-1 with TRBJ1-4; D call uncertain. V lost 4 bases to trimming and J lost 4 bases, with 14 bases between them. The CDR3 runs 15 residues. CDR1 SGHRS and CDR2 YFSETQ come from the germline V gene.

This clonotype was picked up a small number of times. This chain joins TRBV7-9 and TRBJ2-5, with 8 bases fitting TRBD1. From germline, CDR1 is SEHNR and CDR2 FQNEAQ (reference sequence). The CDR3 has 14 residues. V dropped 5 bases and J dropped 5; count of bases not matched to a gene: 7. CDR3 amino acids: CASSRGQGEETQYF. The CDR3 DNA reads TGTGCCAGCAGCCGCGGACAGGGTGAGGAGACCCAGTACTTC.

This sequence joins TRBV12-3 or TRBV12-4 and TRBJ2-3; a possible D gene is TRBD2 (6 bases). This CDR3 is built from 13 residues. V lost 3 bases to trimming and J lost 5 bases, with 9 bases between them. The CDR3 DNA follows: TGTGCCAGCAGTTTGCAGGAGGGAGATACGCAGTATTTT. Encoded protein: CASSLQEGDTQYF.

This clonotype turned up a few times. This chain uses TRBV5-5 with TRBJ1-6; D gene ambiguous. Germline values: CDR1 SGHKS, CDR2 YYEKEE (reference sequence). The CDR3 length is 16 residues. V lost 6 bases, J lost 7 bases, and 20 bases lay in between. In nucleotides, the CDR3 is TGTGCCAGCACCCCTTTGAAGGCCCTACAGAATTCACCCCTCCACTTT. This gives the protein CASTPLKALQNSPLHF.